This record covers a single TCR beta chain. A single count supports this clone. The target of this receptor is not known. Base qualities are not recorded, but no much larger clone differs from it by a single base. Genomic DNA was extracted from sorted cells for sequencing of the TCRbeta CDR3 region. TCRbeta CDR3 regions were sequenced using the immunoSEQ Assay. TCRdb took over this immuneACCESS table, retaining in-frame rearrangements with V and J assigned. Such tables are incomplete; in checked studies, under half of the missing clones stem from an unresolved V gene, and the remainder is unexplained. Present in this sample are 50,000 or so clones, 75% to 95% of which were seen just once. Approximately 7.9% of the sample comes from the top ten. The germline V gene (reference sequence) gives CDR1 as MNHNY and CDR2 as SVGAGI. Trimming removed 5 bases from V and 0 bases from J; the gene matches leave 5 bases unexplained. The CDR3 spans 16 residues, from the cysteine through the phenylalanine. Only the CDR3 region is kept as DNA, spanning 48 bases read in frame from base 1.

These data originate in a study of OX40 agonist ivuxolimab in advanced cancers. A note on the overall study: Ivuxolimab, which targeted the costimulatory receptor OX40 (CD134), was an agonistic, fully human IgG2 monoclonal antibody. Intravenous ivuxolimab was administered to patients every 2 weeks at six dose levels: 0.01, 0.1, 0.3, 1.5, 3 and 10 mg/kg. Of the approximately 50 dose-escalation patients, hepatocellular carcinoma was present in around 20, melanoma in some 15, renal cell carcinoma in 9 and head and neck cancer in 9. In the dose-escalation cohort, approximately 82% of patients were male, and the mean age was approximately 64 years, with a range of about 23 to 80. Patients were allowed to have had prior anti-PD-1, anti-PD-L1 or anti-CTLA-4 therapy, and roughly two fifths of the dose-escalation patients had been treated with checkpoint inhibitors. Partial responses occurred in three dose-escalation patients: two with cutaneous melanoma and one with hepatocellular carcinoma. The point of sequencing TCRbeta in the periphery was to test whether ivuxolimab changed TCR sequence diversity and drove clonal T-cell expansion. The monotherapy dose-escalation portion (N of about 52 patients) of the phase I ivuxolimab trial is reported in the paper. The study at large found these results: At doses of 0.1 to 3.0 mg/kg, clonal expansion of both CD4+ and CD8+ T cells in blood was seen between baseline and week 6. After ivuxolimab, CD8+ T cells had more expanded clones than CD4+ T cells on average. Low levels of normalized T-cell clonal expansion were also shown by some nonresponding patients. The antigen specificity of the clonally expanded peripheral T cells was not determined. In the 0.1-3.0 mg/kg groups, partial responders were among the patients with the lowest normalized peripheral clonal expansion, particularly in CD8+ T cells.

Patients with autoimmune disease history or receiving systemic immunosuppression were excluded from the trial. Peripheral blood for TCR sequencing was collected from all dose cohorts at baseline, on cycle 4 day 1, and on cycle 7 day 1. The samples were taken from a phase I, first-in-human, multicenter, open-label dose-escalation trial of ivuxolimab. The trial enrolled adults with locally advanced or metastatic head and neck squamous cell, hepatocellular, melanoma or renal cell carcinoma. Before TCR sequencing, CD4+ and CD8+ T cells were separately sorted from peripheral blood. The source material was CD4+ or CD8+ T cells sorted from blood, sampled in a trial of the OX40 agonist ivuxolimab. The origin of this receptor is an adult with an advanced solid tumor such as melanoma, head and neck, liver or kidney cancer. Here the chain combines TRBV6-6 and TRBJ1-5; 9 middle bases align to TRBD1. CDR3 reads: CASSHRTGDSNQPQHF. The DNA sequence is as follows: TGTGCCAGCAGTCATCGGACAGGGGATAGCAATCAGCCCCAGCATTTT.